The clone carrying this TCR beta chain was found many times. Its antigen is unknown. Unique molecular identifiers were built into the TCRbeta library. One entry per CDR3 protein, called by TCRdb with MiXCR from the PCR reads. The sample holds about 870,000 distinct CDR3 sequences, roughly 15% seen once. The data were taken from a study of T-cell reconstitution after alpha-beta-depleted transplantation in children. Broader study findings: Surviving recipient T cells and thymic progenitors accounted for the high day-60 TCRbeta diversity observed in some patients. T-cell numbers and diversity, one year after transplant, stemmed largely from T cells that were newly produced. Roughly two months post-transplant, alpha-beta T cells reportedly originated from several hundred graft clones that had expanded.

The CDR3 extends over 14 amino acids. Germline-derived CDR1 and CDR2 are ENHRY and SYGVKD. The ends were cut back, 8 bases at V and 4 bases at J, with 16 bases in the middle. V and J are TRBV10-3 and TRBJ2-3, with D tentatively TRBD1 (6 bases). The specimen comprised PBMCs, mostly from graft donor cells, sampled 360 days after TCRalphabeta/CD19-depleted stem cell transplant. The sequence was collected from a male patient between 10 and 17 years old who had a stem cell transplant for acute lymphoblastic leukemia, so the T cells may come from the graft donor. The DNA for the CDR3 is TGTGCCATCCAGGACAGCAGTCTCCCAGATACGCAGTATTTT. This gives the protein CAIQDSSLPDTQYF.